A selection of T cell receptor beta chains follows, all from one sample in a study of T cell responses to AZD1222 COVID-19 vaccine. TCRdb keeps only in-frame clones here, not all; method: immunoSEQ multiplex PCR. The sample has about 79,000 clones; around 89% are singletons. Sample: peripheral blood, taken 28 days after the second AZD1222 dose. Source of these receptors: an adult who received the AZD1222 COVID-19 vaccine. The CDR3 runs from the conserved cysteine through the conserved F or W. Each record gives: V gene, J gene, clone size, D gene, CDR3 protein, CDR3 DNA. A D gene is named only where the DNA matches it firmly. The listing skips clone size in some rows; elsewhere it reads once, few, many or a size class.

v_gene: TRBV28
j_gene: TRBJ2-7
abundance: once
d_gene: TRBD2
CDR3aa: CASRLAGVGYEQYF
CDR3nt: TGTGCCAGCAGGCTAGCGGGAGTGGGCTACGAGCAGTACTTC

v_gene: TRBV6-5
j_gene: TRBJ2-7
abundance: .
d_gene: .
CDR3aa: CASSYGSLSSYEQYF
CDR3nt: TGTGCCAGCAGTTACGGCAGCCTCAGCTCCTACGAGCAGTACTTC

v_gene: TRBV27
j_gene: TRBJ2-7
abundance: .
d_gene: TRBD1
CDR3aa: CASSLGTGGSYEQYF
CDR3nt: TGTGCCAGCAGTTTGGGGACAGGGGGTTCCTACGAGCAGTACTTC

v_gene: TRBV5-1
j_gene: TRBJ1-2
abundance: .
d_gene: .
CDR3aa: CASSLRGEIGYTF
CDR3nt: TGCGCCAGCAGCTTGCGGGGGGAGATTGGCTACACCTTC

v_gene: TRBV7-9
j_gene: TRBJ2-5
abundance: .
d_gene: TRBD2
CDR3aa: CASSRLGGLAGEETQYF
CDR3nt: TGTGCCAGCAGCCGCCTGGGGGGACTAGCGGGAGAAGAGACCCAGTACTTC

v_gene: TRBV19
j_gene: TRBJ2-1
abundance: .
d_gene: .
CDR3aa: CASSIPLRTGRNEQFF
CDR3nt: TGTGCCAGTAGTATCCCTCTACGGACTGGGCGAAATGAGCAGTTCTTC

v_gene: TRBV2
j_gene: TRBJ2-1
abundance: .
d_gene: TRBD2
CDR3aa: CASSPPSGRYNEQFF
CDR3nt: TGTGCCAGCAGTCCGCCTAGCGGGAGGTACAATGAGCAGTTCTTC

v_gene: TRBV7-3
j_gene: TRBJ1-1
abundance: .
d_gene: TRBD1
CDR3aa: CASSAGTGGNTEAFF
CDR3nt: TGTGCCAGCAGCGCGGGGACAGGAGGGAACACTGAAGCTTTCTTT

v_gene: TRBV7-3
j_gene: TRBJ2-7
abundance: .
d_gene: TRBD1
CDR3aa: CASSLRTGDDEQYF
CDR3nt: TGTGCCAGCAGCTTAAGGACAGGGGACGACGAGCAGTACTTC

v_gene: TRBV6-1
j_gene: TRBJ2-7
abundance: .
d_gene: .
CDR3aa: CASSEAGGFLAAYEQYF
CDR3nt: TGTGCCAGCAGTGAAGCGGGCGGATTCCTTGCCGCTTACGAGCAGTACTTC

v_gene: TRBV15
j_gene: TRBJ1-6
abundance: .
d_gene: .
CDR3aa: CATSRVGTRYNSPLHF
CDR3nt: TGTGCCACCAGCAGAGTGGGGACCCGTTATAATTCACCCCTCCACTTT

v_gene: TRBV12-3/TRBV12-4
j_gene: TRBJ2-4
abundance: .
d_gene: .
CDR3aa: CASRSGDGNIQYF
CDR3nt: TGTGCCAGCAGATCCGGGGACGGAAACATTCAGTACTTC

v_gene: TRBV5-1
j_gene: TRBJ1-1
abundance: .
d_gene: .
CDR3aa: CASSLQGEGTEAFF
CDR3nt: TGCGCCAGCAGCTTGCAGGGTGAGGGCACTGAAGCTTTCTTT

v_gene: TRBV19
j_gene: TRBJ1-2
abundance: .
d_gene: .
CDR3aa: CASRQYPYGYTF
CDR3nt: TGTGCCAGTAGACAGTATCCGTATGGCTACACCTTC

v_gene: TRBV12-3/TRBV12-4
j_gene: TRBJ1-5
abundance: few
d_gene: .
CDR3aa: CASSLGQPQHF
CDR3nt: TGTGCCAGCAGTTTGGGTCAGCCCCAGCATTTT

v_gene: TRBV2
j_gene: TRBJ2-3
abundance: .
d_gene: .
CDR3aa: CASIEHTDMQYF
CDR3nt: TGTGCCAGCATCGAGCACACAGATATGCAGTATTTT

v_gene: TRBV19
j_gene: TRBJ2-7
abundance: once
d_gene: TRBD1
CDR3aa: CASSAGDRGKSYEQYF
CDR3nt: TGTGCCAGTAGTGCGGGGGACAGGGGAAAATCCTACGAGCAGTACTTC

v_gene: TRBV19
j_gene: TRBJ1-1
abundance: .
d_gene: .
CDR3aa: CASSPQAGVNTEAFF
CDR3nt: TGTGCCAGTAGTCCCCAAGCGGGGGTGAACACTGAAGCTTTCTTT

v_gene: TRBV10-2
j_gene: TRBJ2-7
abundance: .
d_gene: .
CDR3aa: CASREYEQYF
CDR3nt: TGCGCCAGCAGAGAATACGAGCAGTACTTC

v_gene: TRBV2
j_gene: TRBJ1-1
abundance: .
d_gene: TRBD1
CDR3aa: CASSDRDRGNTEAFF
CDR3nt: TGTGCCAGCAGTGATAGGGACAGGGGGAACACTGAAGCTTTCTTT

v_gene: TRBV14
j_gene: TRBJ1-3
abundance: .
d_gene: .
CDR3aa: CASSRLGNTIYF
CDR3nt: TGTGCCAGCAGCCGCCTTGGAAACACCATATATTTT

v_gene: TRBV7-2
j_gene: TRBJ2-7
abundance: .
d_gene: .
CDR3aa: CASSSQGYEQYF
CDR3nt: TGTGCCAGCAGCTCCCAGGGATACGAGCAGTACTTC

v_gene: TRBV10-3
j_gene: TRBJ1-1
abundance: .
d_gene: .
CDR3aa: CAISRGTEAFF
CDR3nt: TGTGCCATCAGTAGGGGCACTGAAGCTTTCTTT